The T cell receptor beta chain described here comes from a study of metastatic and nonmetastatic thyroid tumors. Study details: The authors compared repertoires across blood and tumor or nodule tissue from malignant and benign thyroid patients.

As processed by the authors: Construction of a distant-metastasis classifier for papillary thyroid cancer relied on CDR3 differences across clinicopathological groups. TCRdb re-called the PCR reads via MiXCR. For this entry, the V and J calls and clone size follow TCRdb and not the study's own pipeline. The sample includes approximately 25,000 clones, 13% of them seen just once. No treatment of any kind had been given to any patient before thyroid surgery. The V and J ends lost 4 bases and 5 bases respectively, with 21 bases between them. CDR1 SQVTM and CDR2 ANQGSEA come from the germline V gene. The CDR3 has 15 amino acids. Many counts were recorded for this clone. Its antigen is not identified. Overall study findings and caveats: Patients with malignant thyroid tumors reportedly had significantly higher TCR beta diversity than those with benign nodules, in blood and tumor.

The source material was blood. V and J are TRBV29-1 and TRBJ2-7; TRBD2 is a possible D gene (6 bases). This sequence was found in a female donor with papillary thyroid cancer or a benign thyroid nodule (not recorded which). Some clones in this sample may be carry-over from other donors' samples. The CDR3 DNA reads TGCAGCGTTGTGTGGCCCGGTGCTAGCGATGACGAGCAGTACTTC. Its translation is CSVVWPGASDDEQYF.